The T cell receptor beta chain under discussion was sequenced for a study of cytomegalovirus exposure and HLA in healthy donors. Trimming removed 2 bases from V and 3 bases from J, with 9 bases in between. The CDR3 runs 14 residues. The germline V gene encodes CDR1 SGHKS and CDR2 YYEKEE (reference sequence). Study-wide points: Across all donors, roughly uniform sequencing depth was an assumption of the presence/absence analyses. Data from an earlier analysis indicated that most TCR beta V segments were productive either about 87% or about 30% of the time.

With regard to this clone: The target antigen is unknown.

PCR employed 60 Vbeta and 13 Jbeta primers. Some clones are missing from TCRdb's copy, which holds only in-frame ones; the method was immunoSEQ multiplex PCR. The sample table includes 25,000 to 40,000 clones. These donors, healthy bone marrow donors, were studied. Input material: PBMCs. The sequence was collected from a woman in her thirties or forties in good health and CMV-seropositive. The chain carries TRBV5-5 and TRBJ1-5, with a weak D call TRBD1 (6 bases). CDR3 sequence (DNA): TGTGCCAGCAGCTTACAGGGAAACAATCAGCCCCAGCATTTT. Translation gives CASSLQGNNQPQHF.